This TCR beta chain originates from a study of a mutant IDH1 vaccine in newly diagnosed glioma. Study as a whole: The vaccination schedule gave patients eight doses in weeks 1, 3, 5, 7, 11, 15, 19 and 23. Patients got their first vaccination 4-6 weeks after radiotherapy alone, or with temozolomide cycles.

On this clone: Antigen specificity is unknown.

Libraries were prepared by immunoSEQ multiplex PCR; TCRdb keeps only in-frame clonotypes and omits some of them. The data hold 35,000 or so clones, with 80% observed a single time. The time point here: week 11, during vaccination. In the vaccine, a single dose held 300 ug of the mutant IDH1 20-mer peptide, along with topical imiquimod. The study enrolled donors with new WHO grade 3 or 4 IDH1-mutant, ATRX-lost astrocytomas. The junction had 8 bases not matched to a gene; V was cut back by 7 bases and J by 0 bases. In germline, CDR1 is SNHLY, CDR2 FYNNEI. CDR3 length: 15 residues. The study, taken as a whole, reports: Alterations occurring in top peripheral T cell clonotypes seemed unrelated to pseudoprogression.

This rearrangement joins TRBV2 to TRBJ2-7; 8 positions match TRBD1. Sequences were derived from peripheral blood mononuclear cells (PBMCs), sampled from a glioma patient whose treatment included an IDH1 peptide vaccine. The clonotype originates from a woman aged 25 to 45 with glioma. Some clones in this sample may be carry-over from other donors' samples. CDR3: CASTQRTGFSYEQYF. The CDR3, as DNA: TGTGCCAGCACCCAGCGGACAGGGTTCTCCTACGAGCAGTACTTC.